This section outlines one T cell receptor beta chain sequence together with its context. Its antigen remains unknown. The germline V gene encodes CDR1 SNHLY and CDR2 FYNNEI. With 4 bases removed from V and 4 bases from J, the gap between germline ends came to 15 bases. This CDR3 spans 15 amino acids. This entry comes from a study of identical twins. Study outcomes and limitations: Cross-sectional statistics underpinned the conclusions; the same donors were not followed. Fewer insertions characterized abundant cord blood beta clonotypes, whereas memory repertoires showed none.

TCRdb called the 5' RACE reads again in MiXCR, with one record for every CDR3 protein. The sample includes roughly 540,000 distinct CDR3 sequences, about 20% seen only once; the top ten take 0.91%. These data are also associated with another study on T cells expressing NK-cell markers.

The specimen sequenced was CD4+ T cells sorted from blood. This TCR was sampled from a young woman in good health. The gene calls are TRBV2 and TRBJ2-3; D unclear. The CDR3 spells CASSVSTLTSDTQYF. The CDR3 nucleotides read TGTGCCAGCAGTGTTTCCACCCTGACATCAGATACGCAGTATTTT.